This is a list of T cell receptor beta chains from one sample in a study of cytomegalovirus exposure and HLA in healthy donors. The method was immunoSEQ multiplex PCR; TCRdb's version includes in-frame clones alone and lacks a portion of them. The table records about 150,000 clones, around 82% of them present only once. Specimen: PBMCs. These receptors originate from a woman between 45 and 60 years old in good health and CMV-seropositive. Both conserved end residues are part of each CDR3. The order of the fields is V gene, clone size, D gene, J gene, CDR3 protein, CDR3 DNA. D genes are given only for firm matches. Where a row states a size, it is once, few, many or the class of an expanded clone; other rows omit it.

V: TRBV10-2
size: -
D: TRBD2
J: TRBJ2-7
CDR3: CASSTRGLAGLTYEQYF
DNA: TGCGCCAGCTCCACCAGGGGACTAGCGGGGTTAACCTACGAGCAGTACTTC

V: TRBV5-1
size: -
D: -
J: TRBJ2-2
CDR3: CASSLEGGTGTNTGELFF
DNA: TGCGCCAGCAGCTTGGAGGGGGGGACAGGCACGAACACCGGGGAGCTGTTTTTT

V: TRBV5-5
size: once
D: -
J: TRBJ2-5
CDR3: CASSPRLAGETQYF
DNA: TGTGCCAGCAGCCCTCGGCTAGCTGGGGAGACCCAGTACTTC

V: TRBV13
size: -
D: TRBD2
J: TRBJ2-1
CDR3: CASSLPGLAGAGIGEQFF
DNA: TGTGCCAGCAGCCTGCCGGGACTAGCGGGGGCCGGAATAGGGGAGCAGTTCTTC

V: TRBV15
size: -
D: -
J: TRBJ1-1
CDR3: CATSRVLGLIGTEAFF
DNA: TGTGCCACCAGCAGAGTCCTTGGGCTAATAGGCACTGAAGCTTTCTTT

V: TRBV13
size: -
D: -
J: TRBJ1-2
CDR3: CASSLARDGDHCF
DNA: TGTGCCAGCAGCTTAGCGCGGGACGGCGACCATTGCTTC

V: TRBV5-8
size: -
D: -
J: TRBJ2-3
CDR3: CASSLASSGGDTQYF
DNA: TGTGCCAGCAGCTTGGCCTCCTCAGGAGGAGATACGCAGTATTTT

V: TRBV5-1
size: -
D: -
J: TRBJ2-7
CDR3: CASSFQTNYEQYF
DNA: TGCGCCAGCAGCTTCCAAACAAACTACGAGCAGTACTTC

V: TRBV29-1
size: -
D: -
J: TRBJ2-3
CDR3: CSVGGGNRHIGTDTQYF
DNA: TGCAGCGTTGGGGGGGGCAACCGACATATCGGGACAGATACGCAGTATTTT

V: TRBV6-1
size: -
D: -
J: TRBJ2-3
CDR3: CASSPNLDRTTQYF
DNA: TGTGCCAGCAGCCCCAACCTAGACAGAACTACGCAGTATTTT

V: TRBV30
size: -
D: -
J: TRBJ2-2
CDR3: CAWTQGQGNTGELFF
DNA: TGTGCCTGGACCCAGGGGCAGGGCAACACCGGGGAGCTGTTTTTT

V: TRBV7-9
size: -
D: -
J: TRBJ2-7
CDR3: CASSPESGFEQYF
DNA: TGTGCCAGCAGCCCTGAATCAGGGTTCGAGCAGTACTTC

V: TRBV2
size: -
D: -
J: TRBJ2-7
CDR3: CASSDYRLGGVEQYF
DNA: TGTGCCAGCAGTGATTACCGTTTAGGAGGGGTCGAGCAGTACTTC

V: TRBV27
size: -
D: TRBD1
J: TRBJ1-1
CDR3: CASTTGGLNTEAFF
DNA: TGTGCCAGCACCACAGGGGGCTTGAACACTGAAGCTTTCTTT

V: TRBV2
size: -
D: -
J: TRBJ1-2
CDR3: CASLLTGYGYTF
DNA: TGTGCCAGCCTACTCACAGGCTATGGCTACACCTTC

V: TRBV15
size: -
D: -
J: TRBJ2-7
CDR3: CATSREQGGEQYF
DNA: TGTGCCACCAGCAGAGAACAGGGCGGGGAGCAGTACTTC

V: TRBV7-6
size: few
D: TRBD1
J: TRBJ2-7
CDR3: CASSLVSGGSYEQYF
DNA: TGTGCCAGCAGCTTAGTCTCAGGGGGTTCTTACGAGCAGTACTTC

V: TRBV2
size: -
D: -
J: TRBJ2-1
CDR3: CASSVNRFRGNGQFF
DNA: TGTGCCAGCAGTGTAAACCGTTTTAGGGGGAATGGGCAGTTCTTC

V: TRBV4-2
size: few
D: TRBD1
J: TRBJ2-3
CDR3: CASSRTGQEGTDTQYF
DNA: TGTGCCAGCAGCCGTACGGGACAGGAAGGAACAGATACGCAGTATTTT

V: TRBV5-1
size: few
D: -
J: TRBJ2-3
CDR3: CASSLAPSTDTQYF
DNA: TGCGCCAGCAGCTTGGCCCCTAGCACAGATACGCAGTATTTT

V: TRBV5-1
size: once
D: -
J: TRBJ2-2
CDR3: CASSLQALNTGELFF
DNA: TGCGCCAGCAGCTTACAGGCGCTGAACACCGGGGAGCTGTTTTTT

V: TRBV27
size: -
D: TRBD1
J: TRBJ2-5
CDR3: CASSSTGGRRTQYF
DNA: TGTGCCAGCAGTTCGACAGGGGGCCGAAGGACCCAGTACTTC